The 11 T cell receptor beta chains listed next were all sequenced from one sample in a study of Graves' ophthalmopathy and Graves' hyperthyroidism. For repertoire sequencing, the TCR beta CDR3 regions were amplified from RNA transcripts. The first round was an RT-PCR with HTBI primers, and the second round was a multiplex PCR. TCRdb itself ran the multiplex PCR reads through MiXCR, one entry per CDR3 protein. The sample lists some 410,000 distinct CDR3 sequences, more than 20% occurring once. The sample taken for sequencing was peripheral blood. The receptors were sampled from a woman younger than 35 with stable Graves' hyperthyroidism.

On this clonotype itself: Compared with germline, one end of the junction differs, possibly owing to a read error. V usage is TRBV6-2 or TRBV6-3 and J usage is TRBJ1-1; no clear D. This CDR3 has 13 amino acids. From germline, CDR1 is MNHEY and CDR2 SVGEGT. CDR3 DNA: TGTGCCAGCAGACATGAGCTGAACGCTGAAGCTTTCTTT. Protein sequence: CASRHELNAEAFF.

Many counts were recorded for this clonotype. V is TRBV7-2 and J is TRBJ2-7; 14 nucleotides agree with TRBD2. CDR3 length equals 19 residues. V lost 1 base to trimming and J lost 2 bases; unmatched junction nucleotides: 10. Germline V gives CDR1 SGHTA, CDR2 FQGNSA. In nucleotides, the CDR3 is TGTGCCAGCAGCTTAGGGGGGACTAGCGGGAGCGCCGCCACCTACGAGCAGTACTTC. Its translation is CASSLGGTSGSAATYEQYF.

The V gene is TRBV6-2 or TRBV6-3, the J gene TRBJ1-1; no definite D call. CDR3 length equals 12 residues. Germline CDR1 MNHEY, CDR2 SVGEGT. With 0 bases removed from V and 11 bases from J, the gap between germline ends came to 10 bases. CDR3 sequence: CASSYSLGSAFF. The CDR3 region has the DNA TGTGCCAGCAGTTACTCGTTAGGGTCGGCTTTCTTT.

In this sample, this clonotype turned up many times. The chain combines TRBV10-2 with TRBJ2-5, with TRBD1 identical over 7 bases. J gave up 3 bases and V 4 bases, and 5 bases lay outside the gene matches. Germline V CDR1 and CDR2: WSHSY, SAAADI. The CDR3 length is 14 residues. The CDR3 spells CASSVGRGKETQYF. In nucleotides, the CDR3 is TGCGCCAGCAGTGTCGGCAGGGGGAAAGAGACCCAGTACTTC.

The CDR3 DNA sequence: TGTGCTAGTGGTTTGGTACTTCCGCGCAGCGACAATCAGCCCCAGCATTTT. This gives the protein CASGLVLPRSDNQPQHF. The J gene is TRBJ1-5, the V gene TRBV12-5; D gene uncertain. Trimming left V 0 bases short and J 3 bases short, with 15 bases between. In germline, CDR1 is LGHNT, CDR2 FRNRAP. CDR3 length equals 17 residues. Based on the CDR3 plus reference TRBV12-5 and TRBJ1-5, the full variable domain is DARVTQTPRHKVTEMGQEVTMRCQPILGHNTVFWYRQTMMQGLELLAYFRNRAPLDDSGMPKDRFSAEMPDATLATLKIQPSEPRDSAVYFCASGLVLPRSDNQPQHFGDGTRLSIL.

There are many counts of this clonotype. The chain has TRBV27 and TRBJ2-4, with D possibly TRBD1 on 5 matching bases. The V end was cut by 2 bases, the J end by 0 bases, with 11 bases between. CDR1 is MNHEY, CDR2 SMNVEV, per germline (reference sequence). The CDR3 contains 16 residues. The CDR3 region is CASSLQGALAKNIQYF. Here the CDR3 DNA reads TGTGCCAGCAGTTTACAAGGGGCTCTAGCCAAAAACATTCAGTACTTC.

This clonotype was observed at least ten times. The rearrangement uses TRBV30 and TRBJ2-5; weak D call: TRBD1 (5 bases). The V and J ends lost 3 bases and 2 bases respectively, with 13 bases between them. Germline CDR1 is GTSNPN and CDR2 is SVGIG (reference sequence). The CDR3 consists of 14 residues. CDR3 nucleotides: TGTGCCTGGAGCGATGGGGCCGGTCAAGAGACCCAGTACTTC. Translation gives CAWSDGAGQETQYF. The full variable domain, in which reference TRBV30 and TRBJ2-5 provide the parts outside the CDR3, is SQTIHQWPATLVQPVGSPLSLECTVEGTSNPNLYWYRQAAGRGLQLLFYSVGIGQISSEVPQNLSASRPQDRQFILSSKKLLLSDSGFYLCAWSDGAGQETQYFGPGTRLLVL.

V and J are TRBV12-3 or TRBV12-4 and TRBJ2-2; 9 bases fit TRBD2. The CDR3 contains 13 residues. Trimming at V came to 7 bases and at J to 5 bases, leaving 2 bases not matched to a gene. This chain's CDR3 is CASISGGTGELFF. In DNA, the CDR3 is TGTGCCAGCATTAGCGGGGGAACCGGGGAGCTGTTTTTT.

This clonotype was seen ten or more times. This CDR3 is CASSSNGGAETQYF. For the CDR3, the DNA is TGTGCCAGCAGCTCGAACGGGGGGGCAGAGACCCAGTACTTC. The chain employs TRBV13 and TRBJ2-5; 8 nucleotides match TRBD2. V trimming: 4 bases; J trimming: 4 bases; junction bases outside the gene matches: 5. CDR3 length equals 14 residues. Germline V gene lookup returns CDR1 PRHDT and CDR2 FYEKMQ (reference sequence).

The chain is built from TRBV6-2 or TRBV6-3 and TRBJ1-1; D may be TRBD1 (5 bases). The CDR3 covers 14 residues. V lost 0 bases and J 6 bases, leaving 11 bases between the germline ends. Germline V gene sequence: CDR1 MNHEY, CDR2 SVGEGT. The CDR3, as DNA: TGTGCCAGCAGTTACTCTCCAGGGCTCGCTGAAGCTTTCTTT. It encodes CASSYSPGLAEAFF.

This clonotype was observed a few times. V usage is TRBV4-1 and J usage is TRBJ1-5; tentative D call: TRBD1 (5 bases). This CDR3 region has 15 residues. The V end was cut by 2 bases, the J end by 5 bases, with 13 bases between. Germline CDR1 reads MGHRA; CDR2 reads YSYEKL. The CDR3 here is CASSQYWDLDQPQHF. CDR3 in DNA: TGCGCCAGCAGCCAATATTGGGACTTGGATCAGCCCCAGCATTTT.